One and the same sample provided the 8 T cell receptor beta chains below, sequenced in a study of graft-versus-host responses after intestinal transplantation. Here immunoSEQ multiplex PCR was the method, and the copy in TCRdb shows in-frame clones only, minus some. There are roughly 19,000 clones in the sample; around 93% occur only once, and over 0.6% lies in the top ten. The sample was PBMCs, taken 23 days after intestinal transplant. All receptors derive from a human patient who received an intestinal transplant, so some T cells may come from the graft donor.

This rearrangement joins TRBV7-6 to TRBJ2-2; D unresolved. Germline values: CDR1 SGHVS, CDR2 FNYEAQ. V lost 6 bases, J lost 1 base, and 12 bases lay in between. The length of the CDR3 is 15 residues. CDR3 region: CASRLQAWNTGELFF. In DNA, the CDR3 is TGTGCCAGCAGACTTCAGGCATGGAACACCGGGGAGCTGTTTTTT.

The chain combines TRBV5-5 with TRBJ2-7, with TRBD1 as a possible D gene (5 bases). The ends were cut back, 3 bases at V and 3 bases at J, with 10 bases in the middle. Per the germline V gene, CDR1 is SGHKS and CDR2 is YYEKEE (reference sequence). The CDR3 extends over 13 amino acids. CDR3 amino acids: CASSWGVGYEQYF. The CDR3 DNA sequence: TGTGCCAGCAGCTGGGGCGTCGGCTACGAGCAGTACTTC.

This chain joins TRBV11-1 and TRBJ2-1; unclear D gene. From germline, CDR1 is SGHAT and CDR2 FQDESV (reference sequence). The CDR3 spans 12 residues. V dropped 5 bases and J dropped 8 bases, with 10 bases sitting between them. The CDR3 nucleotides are TGTGCCAGCAGCAACCGCGTCGATGAGCAGTTCTTC. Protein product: CASSNRVDEQFF.

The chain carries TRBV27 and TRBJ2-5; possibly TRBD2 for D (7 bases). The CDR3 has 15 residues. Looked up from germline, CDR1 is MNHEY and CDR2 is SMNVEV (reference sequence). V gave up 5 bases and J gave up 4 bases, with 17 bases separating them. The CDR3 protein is CASSVMGGQGETQYF. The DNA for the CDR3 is TGTGCCAGCAGTGTCATGGGGGGGCAGGGAGAGACCCAGTACTTC.

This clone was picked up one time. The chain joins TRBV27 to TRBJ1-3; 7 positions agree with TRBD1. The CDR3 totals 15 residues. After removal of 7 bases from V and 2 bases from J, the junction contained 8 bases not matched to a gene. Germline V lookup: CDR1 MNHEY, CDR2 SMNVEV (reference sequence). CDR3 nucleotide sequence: TGTGCCAGCAAACCTCTGACAGGGCCTGGAAACACCATATATTTT. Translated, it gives CASKPLTGPGNTIYF.

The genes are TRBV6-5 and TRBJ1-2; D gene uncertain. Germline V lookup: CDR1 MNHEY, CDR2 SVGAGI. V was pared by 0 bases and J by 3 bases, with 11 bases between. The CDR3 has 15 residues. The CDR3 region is CASSYSYGPHYGYTF. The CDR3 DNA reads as TGTGCCAGCAGTTACTCGTACGGGCCCCACTATGGCTACACCTTC.

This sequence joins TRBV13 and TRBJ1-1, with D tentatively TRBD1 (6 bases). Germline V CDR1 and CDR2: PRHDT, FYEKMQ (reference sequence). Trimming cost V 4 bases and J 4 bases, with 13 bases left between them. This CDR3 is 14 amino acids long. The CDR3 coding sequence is TGTGCCAGCAGCTCCACTAACAGGGCCACTGAAGCTTTCTTT. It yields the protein CASSSTNRATEAFF.

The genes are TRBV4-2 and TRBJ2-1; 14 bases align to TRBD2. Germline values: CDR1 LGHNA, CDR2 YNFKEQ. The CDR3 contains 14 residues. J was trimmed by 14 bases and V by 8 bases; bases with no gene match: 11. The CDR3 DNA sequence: TGTGCCAGCGGCTCACCGGGACTAGCGGGAGAGGAGTTCTTC. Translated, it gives CASGSPGLAGEEFF.